Listed here are 27 T cell receptor beta chains from one sample, sequenced in a study of shared clonotypes between healthy human individuals. Terminally differentiated effector memory CD45RA+ cells were left out of the naive CD8 fraction, which was CD45RO-negative and positively selected for CCR7. Only in-frame clones appear in the TCRdb table, and some are missing; sequencing was by immunoSEQ multiplex PCR. The sample holds roughly 1,800,000 clones, about 95% seen once. Sequenced sample: naive CD8+ T cells sorted from blood. The receptors here all came from a man aged 18 to 29 in good health.

As to this clone: Possible read error: a much larger clone is one base away. Other DNA sequences within the sample encode an identical CDR3. The chain joins TRBV7-3 to TRBJ2-2; D is undetermined. CDR1 is SGHTA and CDR2 is FQGTGA in the germline V gene. There are 12 residues in the CDR3. Trimming stripped 4 bases from V and 0 bases from J, with 0 bases between. The CDR3, as DNA: TGTGCCAGCAGCTCGAACACCGGGGAGCTGTTTTTT. It specifies CASSSNTGELFF.

This sequence joins TRBV27 and TRBJ1-4; no reliable D call. Germline-derived CDR1 and CDR2 are MNHEY and SMNVEV (reference sequence). Between the trimmed V and J ends, which lost 4 bases and 8 bases, there was a span of 8 bases. The CDR3 length is 12 residues. The CDR3 here is CASSSPGEKLFF. CDR3 nucleotide sequence: TGTGCCAGCAGTTCCCCGGGGGAAAAACTGTTTTTT.

The chain carries TRBV11-1 and TRBJ2-2; possibly TRBD2 for D (6 bases). This CDR3 comprises 17 residues. V was clipped by 6 bases and J by 5 bases, with 22 bases between them. Per germline, CDR1 SGHAT and CDR2 FQDESV (reference sequence). CDR3 DNA sequence: TGTGCCAGCAGTCGGGACTTCGAATTGGAGGGGACCGGGGAGCTGTTTTTT. Protein sequence: CASSRDFELEGTGELFF.

This rearrangement joins TRBV10-3 to TRBJ2-5, with TRBD2 matching over 9 bases. The CDR3 totals 15 residues. Germline CDR1 ENHRY, CDR2 SYGVKD. V lost 11 bases, J lost 2 bases, and 12 bases stayed unmatched. CDR3 bases: TGTGCCGCGGGGGGGGGTAAAGTCCCTCAAGAGACCCAGTACTTC. Translating it yields CAAGGGKVPQETQYF.

V and J are TRBV7-9 and TRBJ1-2; D unclear. V was cut by 5 bases and J by 4 bases, with 5 bases left in between. The CDR3 covers 11 residues. Germline CDR1 is SEHNR and CDR2 is FQNEAQ (reference sequence). The CDR3 DNA sequence: TGTGCCAGCAGCGTACTCTATGGCTACACCTTC. Translation gives CASSVLYGYTF.

This sequence joins TRBV2 and TRBJ2-7; 7 nucleotides match TRBD1. Germline CDR1 SNHLY, CDR2 FYNNEI. This CDR3 region has 12 residues. Trimming removed 8 bases from V and 4 bases from J; junction bases left unmatched: 5. CDR3 protein: CASQTGLYEQYF. CDR3 coding DNA: TGTGCCAGCCAGACAGGGCTATACGAGCAGTACTTC.

The chain links TRBV9 to TRBJ1-2, with D possibly matching TRBD1 (5 bases). The CDR3 covers 15 residues. Per germline, CDR1 SGDLS and CDR2 YYNGEE. V lost 0 bases to trimming and J lost 5 bases, with 14 bases between them. The CDR3 sequence is CASSVGEGPAYGYTF. Here the CDR3 DNA reads TGTGCCAGCAGCGTAGGGGAGGGGCCGGCGTATGGCTACACCTTC. The variable domain in full, completed from reference TRBV9 and TRBJ1-2, reads DSGVTQTPKHLITATGQRVTLRCSPRSGDLSVYWYQQSLDQGLQFLIQYYNGEERAKGNILERFSAQQFPDLHSELNLSSLELGDSALYFCASSVGEGPAYGYTFGSGTRLTVV.

The chain employs TRBV2 and TRBJ1-2; a weak D match, TRBD1 (5 bases). V lost 5 bases, J lost 0 bases, and 10 bases lay in between. Germline V gene lookup returns CDR1 SNHLY and CDR2 FYNNEI. The CDR3 covers 14 residues. The chain's CDR3 is CASSPTETNYGYTF. In DNA form, the CDR3 reads TGTGCCAGCAGTCCGACAGAGACTAACTATGGCTACACCTTC.

CDR3 sequence: CASSEVDRKSYGYTF. CDR3 coding DNA: TGTGCCAGCAGTGAAGTCGACAGGAAAAGCTATGGCTACACCTTC. The V gene is TRBV6-1, the J gene TRBJ1-2; possibly TRBD1 for D (6 bases). Germline CDR1 reads MNHNS; CDR2 reads SASEGT. The CDR3 runs 15 residues. The V gene lost 1 base and the J gene lost 4 bases, with 13 bases spanning the gap.

This chain links TRBV6-1 with TRBJ2-7, with D possibly matching TRBD2 (5 bases). CDR1 MNHNS and CDR2 SASEGT come from the germline V gene. The V gene lost 0 bases and the J gene lost 7 bases, with 10 bases spanning the gap. This CDR3 has 13 amino acids. The CDR3 DNA reads TGTGCCAGCAGTGAAGCTTACGGGGAAGAGCAGTACTTC. Protein: CASSEAYGEEQYF.

The CDR3 nucleotides read TGTGCCAGCAGTCTACCCAGGGCGGCTAATGAAAAACTGTTTTTT. Protein: CASSLPRAANEKLFF. This rearrangement joins TRBV28 to TRBJ1-4; the D gene is possibly TRBD1 (5 bases). CDR1 is MDHEN and CDR2 is SYDVKM in the germline V gene. With 5 bases removed from V and 3 bases from J, the gap between germline ends came to 13 bases. This CDR3 has 15 residues.

This chain joins TRBV30 and TRBJ2-3, with D perhaps given as TRBD1 or TRBD2 (5 bases each). The CDR3 contains 15 residues. CDR1 and CDR2 from the germline V gene are GTSNPN and SVGIG (reference sequence). Trimming stripped 1 base from V and 0 bases from J, with 11 bases between. As DNA, the CDR3 is TGTGCCTGGAGTGACGGGGCGGCTAGCACAGATACGCAGTATTTT. As protein: CAWSDGAASTDTQYF. The complete variable domain, with remaining parts taken from reference TRBV30 and TRBJ2-3, reads SQTIHQWPATLVQPVGSPLSLECTVEGTSNPNLYWYRQAAGRGLQLLFYSVGIGQISSEVPQNLSASRPQDRQFILSSKKLLLSDSGFYLCAWSDGAASTDTQYFGPGTRLTVL.

The J gene is TRBJ2-7, the V gene TRBV7-6, with 7 positions matching TRBD1. Germline lookup yields CDR1 SGHVS and CDR2 FNYEAQ. The CDR3 contains 15 residues. V lost 5 bases to trimming and J lost 4 bases; unmatched junction nucleotides: 11. CDR3 DNA: TGTGCCAGCAGCCCAGAGGGACAGTACGAGTACGAGCAGTACTTC. This gives the protein CASSPEGQYEYEQYF.

V gene TRBV19 combines with J gene TRBJ2-7, with D possibly being TRBD1 (5 bases). Looked up from germline, CDR1 is LNHDA and CDR2 is SQIVND (reference sequence). V was shortened by 5 bases and J by 2 bases, with 7 bases between the two germline ends. The CDR3 is made up of 12 amino acids. The CDR3: CASSGAPYEQYF. Here the CDR3 DNA reads TGTGCCAGTAGTGGGGCCCCCTACGAGCAGTACTTC.

The rearrangement uses TRBV6-5 and TRBJ2-5; tentative D call: TRBD2 (5 bases). The CDR3 is 12 residues long. Germline loops: CDR1 MNHEY, CDR2 SVGAGI. V lost 0 bases and J 7 bases, leaving 6 bases between the germline ends. The CDR3 loop reads CASSYSGGTQYF. The CDR3 DNA sequence: TGTGCCAGCAGTTACTCTGGAGGGACCCAGTACTTC.

This clone was recorded once. This specimen includes other DNA sequences encoding the same CDR3. The rearrangement joins TRBV5-6 to TRBJ1-1, with TRBD1 identical over 7 bases. The V gene end was trimmed by 2 bases and the J gene end by 5 bases; junction bases not matched to a gene: 3. Germline V gene lookup returns CDR1 SGHDT and CDR2 YYEEEE. The CDR3 totals 13 residues. CDR3 loop: CASSFSGGTEAFF. CDR3 sequence (DNA): TGTGCCAGCAGCTTCTCAGGGGGTACTGAAGCTTTCTTT. Filled out from reference TRBV5-6 and TRBJ1-1, the complete variable domain reads DAGVTQSPTHLIKTRGQQVTLRCSPKSGHDTVSWYQQALGQGPQFIFQYYEEEERQRGNFPDRFSGHQFPNYSSELNVNALLLGDSALYLCASSFSGGTEAFFGQGTRLTVV.

CDR3 loop: CASSHGQGTIQETQYF. In DNA form, the CDR3 reads TGCGCCAGCAGCCATGGACAGGGGACTATACAAGAGACCCAGTACTTC. V and J are TRBV4-1 and TRBJ2-5, with TRBD1 identical over 9 bases. Germline CDR1 MGHRA, CDR2 YSYEKL. This CDR3 comprises 16 residues. V lost 3 bases to trimming and J lost 2 bases; unmatched junction nucleotides: 7.

The rearrangement links TRBV5-1 to TRBJ1-1; D perhaps matches TRBD1 (6 bases). The CDR3 runs to 14 residues. Trimming shortened V by 0 bases and J by 4 bases, and 10 bases separated the two germline ends. Germline assignment: CDR1 SGHRS and CDR2 YFSETQ. The CDR3 region is CASSLAGGLTEAFF. The CDR3 bases are TGCGCCAGCAGCTTGGCGGGGGGGCTCACTGAAGCTTTCTTT.

The chain uses TRBV27 and TRBJ2-3; a weak D match, TRBD2 (5 bases). V dropped 4 bases and J dropped 4 bases, with 12 bases sitting between them. Germline V gene lookup returns CDR1 MNHEY and CDR2 SMNVEV (reference sequence). There are 14 residues in the CDR3. This CDR3 is CASSYLRRSDTQYF. The CDR3 DNA is TGTGCCAGCAGTTACCTTAGGAGGTCAGATACGCAGTATTTT.

This clone was counted once. Other nucleotide sequences from this sample produce the same CDR3. J is TRBJ2-5 and V is TRBV28; no clear D gene. Looked up from germline, CDR1 is MDHEN and CDR2 is SYDVKM. Trimming stripped 6 bases from V and 1 base from J, with 12 bases between. This CDR3 is built from 14 residues. CDR3 residues: CASSRLATQETQYF. CDR3 nucleotide sequence: TGTGCCAGCAGCCGGCTCGCTACCCAAGAGACCCAGTACTTC. The entire variable domain, with the rest obtained from reference TRBV28 and TRBJ2-5, is as follows: DVKVTQSSRYLVKRTGEKVFLECVQDMDHENMFWYRQDPGLGLRLIYFSYDVKMKEKGDIPEGYSVSREKKERFSLILESASTNQTSMYLCASSRLATQETQYFGPGTRLLVL.

This chain connects TRBV12-2 to TRBJ2-2; the D call TRBD2 from the table was never checked on the DNA. TRBV12-2 is shown as a pseudogene. The CDR3 totals 12 residues. CDR3 region: CAARVLAKELFF. CDR3 sequence (DNA): TGTGCGGCCCGTGTTCTAGCTAAGGAGCTGTTTTTT.

This chain joins TRBV7-9 and TRBJ2-5; D not resolved. Germline loops: CDR1 SEHNR, CDR2 FQNEAQ (reference sequence). The CDR3 totals 16 residues. V was clipped by 3 bases and J by 0 bases, with 14 bases between them. CDR3 in DNA: TGTGCCAGCAGCTTCTCGGCAGGACCGTACCAAGAGACCCAGTACTTC. Translated: CASSFSAGPYQETQYF. Full variable domain (missing parts from reference TRBV7-9 and TRBJ2-5): DTGVSQNPRHKITKRGQNVTFRCDPISEHNRLYWYRQTLGQGPEFLTYFQNEAQLEKSRLLSDRFSAERPKGSFSTLEIQRTEQGDSAMYLCASSFSAGPYQETQYFGPGTRLLVL.

The rearrangement links TRBV16 to TRBJ1-1; D is perhaps TRBD1 (5 bases). Trimming took off 3 bases at V and 0 bases at J, with 17 bases between the two ends. The CDR3 length is 17 residues. Per germline, CDR1 KGHSY and CDR2 FQNENV. The CDR3: CASSQPTEKMMNTEAFF. In DNA, the CDR3 is TGTGCCAGCAGCCAGCCGACAGAGAAGATGATGAACACTGAAGCTTTCTTT.

The chain employs TRBV18 and TRBJ1-1, with 8 nucleotides matching TRBD1. The V gene's germline CDR1 is KGHSH and CDR2 LQKENI. This CDR3 comprises 14 residues. Unmatched junction bases numbered 6, after V lost 5 bases and J lost 4 bases. In DNA, the CDR3 is TGTGCCAGCTCAGGCAGGGGGCGCGGCACTGAAGCTTTCTTT. As protein: CASSGRGRGTEAFF.

This chain links TRBV9 with TRBJ2-7; D not resolved. This CDR3 has 16 residues. V was shortened by 0 bases and J by 5 bases, with 18 bases between the two germline ends. The V gene's germline CDR1 is SGDLS and CDR2 YYNGEE. The CDR3 nucleotides are TGTGCCAGCAGCGTAGGAGTGTCGGGCACCCGCCACGAGCAGTACTTC. It is translated as CASSVGVSGTRHEQYF. The entire variable domain, with the rest obtained from reference TRBV9 and TRBJ2-7, is as follows: DSGVTQTPKHLITATGQRVTLRCSPRSGDLSVYWYQQSLDQGLQFLIQYYNGEERAKGNILERFSAQQFPDLHSELNLSSLELGDSALYFCASSVGVSGTRHEQYFGPGTRLTVT.

V usage is TRBV30 and J usage is TRBJ2-3; D possibly corresponds to TRBD1 (5 bases). The CDR3 extends over 14 amino acids. The germline V gene encodes CDR1 GTSNPN and CDR2 SVGIG (reference sequence). The V and J ends lost 2 bases and 6 bases respectively, with 15 bases between them. The CDR3 reads CAWSTGSLADTQYF. The CDR3 DNA reads TGTGCCTGGAGTACAGGATCTCTTGCTGATACGCAGTATTTT.

This clone turned up a few times. The chain combines TRBV27 with TRBJ1-5; D is undetermined. This CDR3 region has 13 residues. V was clipped by 6 bases and J by 6 bases, with 12 bases between them. Germline assignment: CDR1 MNHEY and CDR2 SMNVEV (reference sequence). In DNA, the CDR3 is TGTGCCAGCAGGGCGGGAGGAGGTCAGCCCCAGCATTTT. This codes for CASRAGGGQPQHF.